Listed here is a single T cell receptor (beta chain). It lacks a known antigen. No clone much larger than this one lies a single base away; base qualities are absent. TCRbeta CDR3 regions were amplified from genomic DNA using the immunoSEQ Assay, a bias-controlled multiplex PCR. The study's own analysis went as follows. The number of nucleated cells in each sample was estimated from the amplification of reference gene primers within the assay. To quantify the absolute abundance of each unique TCRbeta CDR3 rearrangement, sequence reads were collapsed and filtered. Productive Simpson clonality was computed per sample as the square root of Simpson's diversity index over productive rearrangements. The source is immuneACCESS, and TCRdb retained only in-frame sequences with V and J called. Part of the clones is not carried over; for the studies checked, unresolved V genes explain less than half of this, and the remainder is unexplained. V, J and clone size were drawn from that table, and D and trimming were deduced from the DNA. The sample table holds under 250,000 clones, of which about 87% were seen once. Approximately 2.8% of the sample is in the top ten clones.

The entry originates in a study of blood T cell repertoires in COVID-19 (dated by TCRdb to the early 2020s). Background for the entire study: Samples covering the acute and convalescent phases of COVID-19 were provided by collaborators in the United States, Italy and Spain. A de-identified subject ID, COVID-19 status, age in years and sex were almost always included in the sample metadata. Deeply sampled blood TCRbeta repertoires from subjects exposed to, actively infected with, or recovered from COVID-19 were included in the dataset. The prospective study material was composed of cDNA or gDNA derived from T cells, B-cell-depleted T cells, or PBMCs. Where available, HLA class I and class II types were taken from metadata supplied by the sample provider and were not determined by assay-based typing. The samples were drawn from the first 160 participants of the ongoing ImmuneRACE study and from some 1,300 subjects provided by 6 global collaborators. The repertoires were released in a freely available public database meant as a resource for research on the immune response to SARS-CoV-2. What the authors observed across the whole study: Clinical and demographic metadata were provided uncurated, with the amount varying by source and participant.

The germline V gene supplies CDR1 KGHSH and CDR2 LQKENI. Trimming removed 2 bases from V and 2 bases from J; the gene matches leave 14 bases unexplained. The CDR3, cysteine through phenylalanine, is 20 amino acids long. The CDR3 DNA has 60 bases and is translated from base 1. In the prospective study, participants were roughly 18 to 100 years old, resided in about two dozen geographic areas of the United States, and were enrolled through a virtual design. Cohort assignment in the prospective study relied on participant-reported clinical history from a screening survey and a study questionnaire. In the prospective study, mobile phlebotomists collected whole blood, serum and a nasopharyngeal or oropharyngeal swab from each participant. Participants in the prospective study had the option to provide additional blood draws and questionnaires over a roughly 2-month period. Prospective study blood samples were shipped either frozen or at room temperature before DNA extraction.

This sequence was found in a woman aged 25 to 39 with acute COVID-19. Sequenced material: PBMCs or T cells enriched from blood (not recorded which). The chain is made from TRBV18 and TRBJ1-6; 8 central nucleotides agree with TRBD1. The DNA reads TGTGCCAGCTCACCATTCAATCTCCGGACAGGGTTCCCCTATAATTCACCCCTCCACTTT. Its product reads: CASSPFNLRTGFPYNSPLHF.